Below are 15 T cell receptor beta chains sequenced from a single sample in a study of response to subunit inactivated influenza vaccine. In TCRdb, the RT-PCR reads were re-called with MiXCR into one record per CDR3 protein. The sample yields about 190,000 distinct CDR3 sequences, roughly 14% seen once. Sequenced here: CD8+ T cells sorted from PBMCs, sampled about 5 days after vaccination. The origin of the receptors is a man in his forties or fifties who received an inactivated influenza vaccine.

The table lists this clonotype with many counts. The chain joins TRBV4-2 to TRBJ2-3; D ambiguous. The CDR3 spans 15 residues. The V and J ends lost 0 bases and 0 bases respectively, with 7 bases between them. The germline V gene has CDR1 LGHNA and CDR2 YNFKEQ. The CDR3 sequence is CASSQEGDSTDTQYF. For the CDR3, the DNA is TGTGCCAGCAGCCAAGAAGGCGACAGCACAGATACGCAGTATTTT.

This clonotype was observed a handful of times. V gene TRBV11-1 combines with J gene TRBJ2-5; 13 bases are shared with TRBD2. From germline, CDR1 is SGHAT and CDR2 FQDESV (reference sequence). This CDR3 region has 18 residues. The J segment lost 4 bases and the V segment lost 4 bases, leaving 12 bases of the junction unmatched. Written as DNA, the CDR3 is TGTGCCAGCAGCTCACCACCGACTAGCGGGGGGTTTATAGAGACCCAGTACTTC. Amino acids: CASSSPPTSGGFIETQYF.

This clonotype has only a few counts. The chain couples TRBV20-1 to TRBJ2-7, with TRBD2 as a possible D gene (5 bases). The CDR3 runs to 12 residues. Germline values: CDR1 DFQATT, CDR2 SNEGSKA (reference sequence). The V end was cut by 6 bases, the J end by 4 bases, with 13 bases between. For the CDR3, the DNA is TGCAGTGCAAACGGTCCGGGATACGAGCAGTACTTC. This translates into CSANGPGYEQYF.

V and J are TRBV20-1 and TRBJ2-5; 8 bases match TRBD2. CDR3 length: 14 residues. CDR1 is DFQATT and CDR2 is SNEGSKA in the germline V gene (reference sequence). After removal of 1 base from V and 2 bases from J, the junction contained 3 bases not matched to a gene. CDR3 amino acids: CSARGSGVQETQYF. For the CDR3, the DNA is TGCAGTGCTAGAGGTAGCGGGGTACAAGAGACCCAGTACTTC.

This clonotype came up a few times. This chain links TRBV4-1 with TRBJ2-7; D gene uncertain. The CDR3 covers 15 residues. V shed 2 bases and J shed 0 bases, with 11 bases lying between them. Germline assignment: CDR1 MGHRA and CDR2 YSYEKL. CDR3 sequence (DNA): TGCGCCAGCAGCCAACGAATTTCATCCTCCTACGAGCAGTACTTC. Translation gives CASSQRISSSYEQYF.

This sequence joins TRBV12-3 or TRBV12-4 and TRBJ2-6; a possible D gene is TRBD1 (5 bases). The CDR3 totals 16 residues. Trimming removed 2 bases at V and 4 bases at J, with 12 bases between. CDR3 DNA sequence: TGTGCCAGCAGTTTATCGGACATCTCCGGGGCCAACGTCCTGACTTTC. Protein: CASSLSDISGANVLTF.

The CDR3 nucleotides read TGCGCCAGCACCCTTTCCTCCACAGGGACGGGGAATTCACCCCTCCACTTT. Its translation is CASTLSSTGTGNSPLHF. The chain uses TRBV5-1 and TRBJ1-6, with D maybe TRBD1 (6 bases). Germline V CDR1 and CDR2: SGHRS, YFSETQ. Trimming stripped 6 bases from V and 7 bases from J, with 23 bases between. The CDR3 sequence is 17 residues long.

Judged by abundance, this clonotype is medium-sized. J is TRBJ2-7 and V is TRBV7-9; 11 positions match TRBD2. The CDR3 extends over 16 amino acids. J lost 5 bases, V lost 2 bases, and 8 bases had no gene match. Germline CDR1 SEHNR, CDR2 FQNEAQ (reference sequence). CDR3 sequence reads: CASSLSLAGAVDEQYF. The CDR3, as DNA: TGTGCCAGCAGCTTATCACTAGCGGGAGCGGTGGACGAGCAGTACTTC.

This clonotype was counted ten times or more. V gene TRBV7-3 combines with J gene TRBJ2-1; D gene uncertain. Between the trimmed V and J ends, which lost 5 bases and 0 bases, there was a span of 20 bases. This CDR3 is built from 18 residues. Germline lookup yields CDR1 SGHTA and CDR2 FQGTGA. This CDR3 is CASSRTGPRQSSYNEQFF. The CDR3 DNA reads TGTGCCAGCAGCCGCACCGGCCCAAGGCAGAGCTCCTACAATGAGCAGTTCTTC.

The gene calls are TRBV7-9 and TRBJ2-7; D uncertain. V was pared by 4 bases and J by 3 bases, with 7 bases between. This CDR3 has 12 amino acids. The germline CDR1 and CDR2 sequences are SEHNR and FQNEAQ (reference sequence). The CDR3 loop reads CASSYPGYEQYF. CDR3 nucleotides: TGTGCCAGCAGCTACCCGGGCTACGAGCAGTACTTC.

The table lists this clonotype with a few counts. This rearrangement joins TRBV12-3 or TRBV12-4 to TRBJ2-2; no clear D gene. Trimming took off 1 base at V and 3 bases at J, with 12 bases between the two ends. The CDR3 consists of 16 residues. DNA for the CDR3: TGTGCCAGCAGTTTAGGGCACAAACGTGACACCGGGGAGCTGTTTTTT. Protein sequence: CASSLGHKRDTGELFF.

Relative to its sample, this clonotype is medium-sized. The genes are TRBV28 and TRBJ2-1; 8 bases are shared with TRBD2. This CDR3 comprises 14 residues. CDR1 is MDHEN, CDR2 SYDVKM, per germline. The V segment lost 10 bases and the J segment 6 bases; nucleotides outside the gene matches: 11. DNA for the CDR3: TGTGCCACCGAGCCAGCGGGAGAGGGCAATGAGCAGTTCTTC. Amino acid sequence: CATEPAGEGNEQFF.

The CDR3 here is CSVGRGSSYEQYF. CDR3 coding DNA: TGCAGCGTTGGAAGAGGGAGCTCCTACGAGCAGTACTTC. The V and J genes are TRBV29-1 and TRBJ2-7, with a possible D match to TRBD2 (5 bases). Germline V gene data show CDR1 as SQVTM and CDR2 as ANQGSEA. This CDR3 contains 13 residues. The V and J ends lost 4 bases and 0 bases respectively, with 10 bases between them.

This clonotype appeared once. CDR3 protein: CSVYGGLAGGSYEQYF. The CDR3 DNA reads TGCAGCGTGTATGGTGGACTAGCGGGAGGGAGCTACGAGCAGTACTTC. The V gene is TRBV29-1, the J gene TRBJ2-7, with 15 bases that match TRBD2. The length of the CDR3 is 16 residues. CDR1 SQVTM and CDR2 ANQGSEA come from the germline V gene. The J segment lost 3 bases and the V segment lost 6 bases, leaving 9 bases of the junction unmatched.

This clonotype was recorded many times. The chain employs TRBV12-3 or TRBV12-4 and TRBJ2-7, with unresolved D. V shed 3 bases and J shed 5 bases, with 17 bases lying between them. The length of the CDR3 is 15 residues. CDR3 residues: CASSFEWVSHHEQYF. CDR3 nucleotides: TGTGCCAGCAGTTTCGAGTGGGTTTCTCACCACGAGCAGTACTTC.